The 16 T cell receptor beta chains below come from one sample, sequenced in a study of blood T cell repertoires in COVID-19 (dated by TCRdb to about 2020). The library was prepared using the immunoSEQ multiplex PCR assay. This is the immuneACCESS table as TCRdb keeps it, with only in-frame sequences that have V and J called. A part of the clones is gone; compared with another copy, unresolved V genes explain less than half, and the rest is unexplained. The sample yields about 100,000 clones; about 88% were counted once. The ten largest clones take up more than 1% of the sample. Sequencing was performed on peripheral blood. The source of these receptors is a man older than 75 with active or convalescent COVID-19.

The CDR3 region has the DNA TGTGCCAGCTCACCAGGACTAGCGGGGTACACAGATACGCAGTATTTT. This encodes CASSPGLAGYTDTQYF. The chain couples TRBV18 to TRBJ2-3, with TRBD2 identical over 12 bases. The CDR3 runs 16 residues. V lost 2 bases, J lost 2 bases, and 2 bases stayed unmatched. Germline CDR1 is KGHSH and CDR2 is LQKENI.

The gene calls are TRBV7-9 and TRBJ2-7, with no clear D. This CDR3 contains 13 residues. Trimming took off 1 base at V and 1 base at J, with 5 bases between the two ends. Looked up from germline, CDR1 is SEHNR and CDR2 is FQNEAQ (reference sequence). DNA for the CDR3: TGTGCCAGCAGCTTAGTTTATTCCTACGAGCAGTACTTC. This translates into CASSLVYSYEQYF.

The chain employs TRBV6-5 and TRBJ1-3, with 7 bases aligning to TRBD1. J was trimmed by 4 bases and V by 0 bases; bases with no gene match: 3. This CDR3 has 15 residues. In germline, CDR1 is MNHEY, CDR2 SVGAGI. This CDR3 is CASSYSTGRGNTIYF. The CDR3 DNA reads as TGTGCCAGCAGTTACTCGACAGGGCGCGGAAACACCATATATTTT.

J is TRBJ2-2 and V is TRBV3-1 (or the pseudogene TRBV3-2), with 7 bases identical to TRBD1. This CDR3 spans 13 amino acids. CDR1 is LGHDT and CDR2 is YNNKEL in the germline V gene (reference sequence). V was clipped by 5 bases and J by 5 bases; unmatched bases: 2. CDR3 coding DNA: TGTGCCAGCAGCTTGACAGGGACCGGGGAGCTGTTTTTT. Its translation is CASSLTGTGELFF.

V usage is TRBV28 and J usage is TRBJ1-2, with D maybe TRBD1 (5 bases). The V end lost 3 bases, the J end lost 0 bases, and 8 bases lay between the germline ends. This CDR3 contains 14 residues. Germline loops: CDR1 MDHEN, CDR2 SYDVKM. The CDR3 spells CASSFLGPNYGYTF. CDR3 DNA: TGTGCCAGCAGTTTTCTGGGGCCTAACTATGGCTACACCTTC.

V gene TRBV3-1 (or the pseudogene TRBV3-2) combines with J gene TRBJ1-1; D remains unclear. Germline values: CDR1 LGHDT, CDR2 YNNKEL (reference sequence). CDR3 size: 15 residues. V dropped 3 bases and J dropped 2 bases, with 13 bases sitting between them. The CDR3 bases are TGTGCCAGCAGCCATGCAGGAGGATTAAACACTGAAGCTTTCTTT. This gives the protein CASSHAGGLNTEAFF.

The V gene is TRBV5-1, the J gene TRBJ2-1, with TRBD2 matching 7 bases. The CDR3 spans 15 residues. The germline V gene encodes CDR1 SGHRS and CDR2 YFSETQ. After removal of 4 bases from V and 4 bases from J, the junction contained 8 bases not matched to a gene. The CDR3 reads CASSISEGGYNEQFF. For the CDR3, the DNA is TGCGCCAGCAGCATATCAGAGGGAGGGTACAATGAGCAGTTCTTC.

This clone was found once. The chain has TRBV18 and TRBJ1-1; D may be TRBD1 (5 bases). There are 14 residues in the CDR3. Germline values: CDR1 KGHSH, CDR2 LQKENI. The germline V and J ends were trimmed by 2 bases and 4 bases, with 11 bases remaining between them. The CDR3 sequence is CASSPKTGGTEAFF. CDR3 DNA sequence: TGTGCCAGCTCACCAAAGACGGGGGGCACTGAAGCTTTCTTT.

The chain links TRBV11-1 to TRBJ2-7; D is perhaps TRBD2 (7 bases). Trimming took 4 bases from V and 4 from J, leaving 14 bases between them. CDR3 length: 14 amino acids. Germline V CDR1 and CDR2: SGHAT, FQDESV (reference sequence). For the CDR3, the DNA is TGTGCCAGCAGCTCGGGGGGCCAGGGATACGAGCAGTACTTC. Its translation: CASSSGGQGYEQYF.

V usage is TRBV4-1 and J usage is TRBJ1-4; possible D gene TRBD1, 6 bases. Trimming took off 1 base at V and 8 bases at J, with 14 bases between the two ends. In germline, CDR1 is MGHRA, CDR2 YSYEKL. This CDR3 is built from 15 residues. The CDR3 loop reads CASSQVGGAGEKLFF. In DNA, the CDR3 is TGCGCCAGCAGCCAAGTCGGGGGGGCAGGAGAAAAACTGTTTTTT.

This CDR3 is CASSPPSGRRDNEQFF. In nucleotides, the CDR3 is TGTGCCAGCAGCCCTCCTAGCGGGAGGCGTGACAATGAGCAGTTCTTC. The chain carries TRBV9 and TRBJ2-1, with TRBD2 identical over 11 bases. V shed 4 bases, J shed 5 bases, and the junction held 8 bases outside the gene matches. Germline CDR1 is SGDLS and CDR2 is YYNGEE. The CDR3 is 16 residues long.

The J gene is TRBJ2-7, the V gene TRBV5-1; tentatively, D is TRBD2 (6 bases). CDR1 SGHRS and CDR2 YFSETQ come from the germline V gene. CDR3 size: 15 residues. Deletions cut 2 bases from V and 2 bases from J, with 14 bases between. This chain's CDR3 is CASSLDGDFAYEQYF. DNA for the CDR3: TGCGCCAGCAGCTTAGACGGGGACTTCGCCTACGAGCAGTACTTC.

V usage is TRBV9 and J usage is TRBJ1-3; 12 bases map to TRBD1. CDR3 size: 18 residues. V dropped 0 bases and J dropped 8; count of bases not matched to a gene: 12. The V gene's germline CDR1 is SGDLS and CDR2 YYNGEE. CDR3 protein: CASSVAPPGTGGPYTIYF. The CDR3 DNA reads TGTGCCAGCAGCGTAGCCCCACCCGGGACAGGGGGCCCCTACACCATATATTTT.

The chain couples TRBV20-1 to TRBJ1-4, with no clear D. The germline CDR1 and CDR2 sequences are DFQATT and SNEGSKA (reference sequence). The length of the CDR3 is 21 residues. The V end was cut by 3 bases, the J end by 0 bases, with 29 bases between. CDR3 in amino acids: CSASPAISSLSTLATNEKLFF. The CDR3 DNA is TGCAGTGCTAGTCCAGCAATTTCGTCCCTATCGACACTTGCAACTAATGAAAAACTGTTTTTT.

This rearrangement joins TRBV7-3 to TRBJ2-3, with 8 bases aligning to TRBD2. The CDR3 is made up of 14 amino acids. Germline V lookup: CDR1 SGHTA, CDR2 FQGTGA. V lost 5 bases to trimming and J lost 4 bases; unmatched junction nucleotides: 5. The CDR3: CASSPGGWSDTQYF. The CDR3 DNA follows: TGTGCCAGCAGCCCGGGGGGGTGGTCAGATACGCAGTATTTT.

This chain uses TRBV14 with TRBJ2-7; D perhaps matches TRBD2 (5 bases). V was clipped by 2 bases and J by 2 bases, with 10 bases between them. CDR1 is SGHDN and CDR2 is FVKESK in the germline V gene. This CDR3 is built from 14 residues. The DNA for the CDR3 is TGTGCCAGCAGCCAACTAGCCAAACCCTACGAGCAGTACTTC. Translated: CASSQLAKPYEQYF.